This T cell receptor beta chain is drawn from a study of CD8+ T cells in alopecia areata. With 3 bases clipped from V and 8 bases from J, the junction kept 6 bases outside the gene matches. In germline, CDR1 is MGHRA, CDR2 YSYEKL. The CDR3 totals 13 residues. Sample treatment: oral pan-JAK inhibitor, 5-10 mg twice daily. It was cDNA, reverse transcribed from extracted RNA, that served as the sequencing template. Method: immunoSEQ multiplex PCR; TCRdb's copy keeps in-frame clones and lacks some. Here the sample spans fewer than 150,000 clones, around 82% being singletons. The clonotype was recovered from a human donor with alopecia areata. The sample was CD8+ T cells sorted from blood, taken at week 4, from a patient treated with tofacitinib. The rearrangement joins TRBV4-1 to TRBJ1-2; TRBD1 matches at 7 bases. CDR3: CASSHTGAPGYTF. The DNA for the CDR3 is TGCGCCAGCAGCCATACAGGGGCGCCCGGCTACACCTTC.